This T cell receptor (beta chain) emerged from a study of type 1 and type 2 diabetes patients. As for the study in general: CD4+ or CD8+ T cells were positively selected from PBMCs with microbeads.

This CDR3 contains 15 residues. Per the germline V gene, CDR1 is SNHLY and CDR2 is FYNNEI. The PCR template was genomic DNA. Multiplex PCR with 30 forward and 13 reverse primers amplified the TCR beta CDR3. Each CDR3 protein is one row after TCRdb ran MiXCR on the multiplex PCR reads. In the table there are 250,000 or so distinct CDR3 sequences, roughly 44% of which are singletons. Standard classification criteria confirmed type 1 or type 2 diabetes in all patients. In its sample, this clonotype was seen a few times. One junction end disagrees with the germline gene, perhaps due to a read error. Sequences were obtained from peripheral blood mononuclear cells (PBMCs). The chain combines TRBV2 with TRBJ1-1; D might be TRBD1 (6 bases). This TCR derives from a man in his late teens or twenties with type 2 diabetes. The CDR3 region is CAITGFNTLNTGAFF. The CDR3 nucleotides read TGTGCCATCACAGGGTTCAATACATTAAACACTGGAGCTTTCTTT.